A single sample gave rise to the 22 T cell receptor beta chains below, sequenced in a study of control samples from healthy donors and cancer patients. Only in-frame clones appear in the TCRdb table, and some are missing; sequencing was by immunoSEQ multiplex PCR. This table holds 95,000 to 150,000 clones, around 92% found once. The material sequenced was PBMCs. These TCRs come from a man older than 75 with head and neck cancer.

This CDR3 is CASSQRLAGLSATVTQYF. The DNA for the CDR3 is TGTGCCAGCAGCCAACGGCTAGCGGGGTTATCGGCCACAGTCACGCAGTATTTT. The chain recombines TRBV3-1 (or the pseudogene TRBV3-2) with TRBJ2-3; 9 bases agree with TRBD2. This CDR3 spans 18 amino acids. The V and J ends lost 2 bases and 9 bases, in that order; junction bases with no gene match: 18. From germline, CDR1 is LGHDT and CDR2 YNNKEL (reference sequence).

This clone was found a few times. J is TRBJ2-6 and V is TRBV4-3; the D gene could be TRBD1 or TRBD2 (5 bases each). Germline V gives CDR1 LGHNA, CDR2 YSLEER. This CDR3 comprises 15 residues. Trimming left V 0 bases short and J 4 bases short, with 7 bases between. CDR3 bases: TGCGCCAGCAGCCAAGATTGGGGGGGGGCCAACGTCCTGACTTTC. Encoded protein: CASSQDWGGANVLTF.

CDR3 protein: CASSSRQGINTEAFF. CDR3 nucleotides: TGTGCCAGCAGCTCCCGACAGGGGATTAACACTGAAGCTTTCTTT. This chain links TRBV25-1 with TRBJ1-1; the match to TRBD1 covers 8 bases. Germline values: CDR1 MGHDK, CDR2 SYGVNS. This CDR3 comprises 15 residues. J gave up 2 bases and V 6 bases, and 8 bases lay outside the gene matches. Full variable domain (remainder filled in from reference TRBV25-1 and TRBJ1-1): EADIYQTPRYLVIGTGKKITLECSQTMGHDKMYWYQQDPGMELHLIHYSYGVNSTEKGDLSSESTVSRIRTEHFPLTLESARPSHTSQYLCASSSRQGINTEAFFGQGTRLTVV.

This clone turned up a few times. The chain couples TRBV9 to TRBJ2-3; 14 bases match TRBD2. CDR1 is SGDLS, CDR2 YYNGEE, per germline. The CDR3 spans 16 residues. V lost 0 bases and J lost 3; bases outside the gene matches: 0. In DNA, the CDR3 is TGTGCCAGCAGCGTAGGACTAGCGGGAGGGACAGATACGCAGTATTTT. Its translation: CASSVGLAGGTDTQYF.

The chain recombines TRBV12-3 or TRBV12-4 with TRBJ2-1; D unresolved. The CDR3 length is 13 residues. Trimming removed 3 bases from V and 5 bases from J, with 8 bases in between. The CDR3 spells CASSFSKHNEQFF. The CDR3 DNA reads TGTGCCAGCAGTTTCTCTAAACACAATGAGCAGTTCTTC.

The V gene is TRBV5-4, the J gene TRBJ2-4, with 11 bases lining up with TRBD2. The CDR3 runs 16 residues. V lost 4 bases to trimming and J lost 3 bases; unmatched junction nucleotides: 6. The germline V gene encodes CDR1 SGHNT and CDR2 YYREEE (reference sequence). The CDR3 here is CASSVTSGSIKNIQYF. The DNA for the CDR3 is TGTGCCAGCAGCGTAACTAGCGGGAGCATCAAAAACATTCAGTACTTC.

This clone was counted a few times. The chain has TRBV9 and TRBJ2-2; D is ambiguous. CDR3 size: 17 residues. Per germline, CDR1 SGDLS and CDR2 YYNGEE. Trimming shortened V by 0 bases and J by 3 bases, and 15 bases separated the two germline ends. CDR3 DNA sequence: TGTGCCAGCAGCGTAGGTGTGTGGACCCCGGACACCGGGGAGCTGTTTTTT. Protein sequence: CASSVGVWTPDTGELFF.

The chain's CDR3 is CSVNSGSSQGEQFF. In DNA, the CDR3 is TGCAGCGTTAATAGCGGGAGCTCTCAAGGGGAGCAGTTCTTC. The chain joins TRBV29-1 to TRBJ2-1, with TRBD2 identical over 9 bases. CDR1 and CDR2 from the germline V gene are SQVTM and ANQGSEA. Germline trimming cut 5 bases from V and 10 bases from J; bases unmatched to any gene: 12. CDR3 size: 14 residues.

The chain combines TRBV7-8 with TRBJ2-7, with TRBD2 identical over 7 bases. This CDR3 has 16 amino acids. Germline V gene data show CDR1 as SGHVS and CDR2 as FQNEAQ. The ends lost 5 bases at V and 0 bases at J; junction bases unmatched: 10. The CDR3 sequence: CASSPTFLADSYEQYF. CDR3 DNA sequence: TGTGCCAGCAGCCCAACGTTTCTAGCGGACTCCTACGAGCAGTACTTC.

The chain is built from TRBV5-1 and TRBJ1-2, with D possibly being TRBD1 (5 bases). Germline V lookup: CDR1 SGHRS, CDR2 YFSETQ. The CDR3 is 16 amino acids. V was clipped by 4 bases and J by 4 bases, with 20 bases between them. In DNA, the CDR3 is TGCGCCAGCAGCCCTCAACCCCGGGACCTTTCCTATGGCTACACCTTC. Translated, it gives CASSPQPRDLSYGYTF. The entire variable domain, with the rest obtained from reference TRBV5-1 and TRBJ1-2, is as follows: KAGVTQTPRYLIKTRGQQVTLSCSPISGHRSVSWYQQTPGQGLQFLFEYFSETQRNKGNFPGRFSGRQFSNSRSEMNVSTLELGDSALYLCASSPQPRDLSYGYTFGSGTRLTVV.

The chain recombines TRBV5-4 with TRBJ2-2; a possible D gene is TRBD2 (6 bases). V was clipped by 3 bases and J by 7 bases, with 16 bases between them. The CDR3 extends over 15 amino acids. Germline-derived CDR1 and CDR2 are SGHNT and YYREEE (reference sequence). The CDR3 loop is CASSSVTSPGGELFF. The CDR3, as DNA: TGTGCCAGCAGCTCGGTGACTAGTCCCGGCGGGGAGCTGTTTTTT.

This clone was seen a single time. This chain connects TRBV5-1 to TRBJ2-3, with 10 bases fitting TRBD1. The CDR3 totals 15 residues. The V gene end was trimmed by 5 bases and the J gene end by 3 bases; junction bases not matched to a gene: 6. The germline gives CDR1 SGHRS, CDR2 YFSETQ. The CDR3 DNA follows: TGCGCCAGCAGTTGGGACAGGGGCGATACAGATACGCAGTATTTT. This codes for CASSWDRGDTDTQYF.

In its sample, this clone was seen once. CDR3 loop: CASTLAGGPTGELFF. In DNA form, the CDR3 reads TGTGCCAGCACCCTAGCGGGAGGGCCCACCGGGGAGCTGTTTTTT. The rearrangement links TRBV9 to TRBJ2-2; 12 nucleotides agree with TRBD2. J was trimmed by 4 bases and V by 6 bases; bases with no gene match: 4. The CDR3 totals 15 residues. CDR1 is SGDLS, CDR2 YYNGEE, per germline.

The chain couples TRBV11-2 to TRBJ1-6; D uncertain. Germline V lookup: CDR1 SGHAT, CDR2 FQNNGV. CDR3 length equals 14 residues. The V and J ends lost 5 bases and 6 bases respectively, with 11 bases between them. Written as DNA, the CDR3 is TGTGCCAGCAGCCTAGCGCGGGCTAATTCACCCCTCCACTTT. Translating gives CASSLARANSPLHF.

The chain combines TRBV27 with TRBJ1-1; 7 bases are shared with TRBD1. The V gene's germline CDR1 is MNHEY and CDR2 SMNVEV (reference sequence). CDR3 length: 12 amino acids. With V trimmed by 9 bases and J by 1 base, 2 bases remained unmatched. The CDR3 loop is CASRDRNTEAFF. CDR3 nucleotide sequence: TGTGCCAGTCGGGACAGGAACACTGAAGCTTTCTTT.

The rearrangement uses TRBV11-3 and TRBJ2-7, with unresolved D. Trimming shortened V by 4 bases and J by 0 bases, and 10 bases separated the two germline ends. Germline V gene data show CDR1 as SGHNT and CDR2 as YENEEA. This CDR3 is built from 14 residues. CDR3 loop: CASSSGPSSYEQYF. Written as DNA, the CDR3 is TGTGCCAGCAGCTCGGGCCCGAGCTCCTACGAGCAGTACTTC.

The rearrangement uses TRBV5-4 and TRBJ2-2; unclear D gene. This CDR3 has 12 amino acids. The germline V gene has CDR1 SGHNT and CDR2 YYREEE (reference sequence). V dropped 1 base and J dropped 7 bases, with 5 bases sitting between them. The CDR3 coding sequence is TGTGCCAGCAGCTTGAGCAGCGGGGAGCTGTTTTTT. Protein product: CASSLSSGELFF.

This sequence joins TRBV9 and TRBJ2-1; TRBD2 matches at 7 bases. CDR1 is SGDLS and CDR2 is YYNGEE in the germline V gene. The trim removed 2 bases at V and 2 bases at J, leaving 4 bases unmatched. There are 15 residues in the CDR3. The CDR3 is CASSVAGVTYNEQFF. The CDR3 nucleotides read TGTGCCAGCAGCGTGGCGGGAGTCACCTACAATGAGCAGTTCTTC.

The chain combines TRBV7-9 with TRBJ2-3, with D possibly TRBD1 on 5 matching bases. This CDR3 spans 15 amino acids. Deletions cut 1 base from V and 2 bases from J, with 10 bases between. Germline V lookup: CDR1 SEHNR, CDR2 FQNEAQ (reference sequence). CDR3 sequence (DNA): TGTGCCAGCAGCTTAGGGGGCCTCACCACAGATACGCAGTATTTT. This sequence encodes CASSLGGLTTDTQYF. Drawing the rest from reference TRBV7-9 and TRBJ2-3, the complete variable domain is DTGVSQNPRHKITKRGQNVTFRCDPISEHNRLYWYRQTLGQGPEFLTYFQNEAQLEKSRLLSDRFSAERPKGSFSTLEIQRTEQGDSAMYLCASSLGGLTTDTQYFGPGTRLTVL.

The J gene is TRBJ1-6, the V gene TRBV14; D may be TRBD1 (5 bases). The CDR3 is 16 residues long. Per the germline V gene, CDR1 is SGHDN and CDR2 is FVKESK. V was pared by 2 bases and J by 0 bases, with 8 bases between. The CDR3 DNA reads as TGTGCCAGCAGCCAACTGGGGGACTCCTATAATTCACCCCTCCACTTT. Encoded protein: CASSQLGDSYNSPLHF.

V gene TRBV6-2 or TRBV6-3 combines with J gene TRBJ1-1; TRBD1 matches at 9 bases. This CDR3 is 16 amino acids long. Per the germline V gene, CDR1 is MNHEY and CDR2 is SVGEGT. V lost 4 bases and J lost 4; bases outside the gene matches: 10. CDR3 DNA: TGTGCCAGCAGTTCTGGGACAGGGACGGTCGTCACTGAAGCTTTCTTT. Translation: CASSSGTGTVVTEAFF.

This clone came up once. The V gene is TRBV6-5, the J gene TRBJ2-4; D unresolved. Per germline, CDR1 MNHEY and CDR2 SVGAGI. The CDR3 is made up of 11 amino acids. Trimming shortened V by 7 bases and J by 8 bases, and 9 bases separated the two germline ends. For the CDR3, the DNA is TGTGCCAGCAATCATGGTTACATTCAGTACTTC. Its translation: CASNHGYIQYF.